This T cell receptor beta chain stems from a study of vaccination and CD4 T cells after COVID-19. Study-level background: Samples were taken after vaccination, a median of roughly 70 days after dose two, with a range of 14 to 241. Overlapping spike peptides of SARS-CoV-2, HCoV-NL63, HCoV-OC43 and HCoV-229E stimulated the cells.

As for treatment: roughly 11-day PBMC culture with coronavirus spike peptide pools or control peptides (ViraFEST assay). The authors replaced half the medium with fresh IL-2 medium on days 3 and 7. CDR1 and CDR2 from the germline V gene are MNHNS and SASEGT. The CDR3 runs to 14 residues. Trimming shortened V by 2 bases and J by 7 bases, and 11 bases separated the two germline ends. Notes on this clonotype: Its antigen is as yet unknown.

Cultured CD4+ T cell DNA was sequenced using the Oncomine TCR Beta short-read assay. TCRdb reprocessed the PCR reads with MiXCR, giving one entry per CDR3 protein. The sample comprises under 20,000 distinct CDR3 sequences, 70% of which are singletons, and around 5.4% rests with the top ten. Sample: CD4+ T cells from blood, cultured in vitro. This clonotype was obtained from a human donor who had recovered from COVID-19. The chain carries TRBV6-1 and TRBJ2-2; TRBD1 might be the D (6 bases). The chain's CDR3 is CASSEPRGDGELFF. As DNA, the CDR3 is TGTGCCAGCAGTGAACCCAGGGGCGACGGGGAGCTGTTTTTT.